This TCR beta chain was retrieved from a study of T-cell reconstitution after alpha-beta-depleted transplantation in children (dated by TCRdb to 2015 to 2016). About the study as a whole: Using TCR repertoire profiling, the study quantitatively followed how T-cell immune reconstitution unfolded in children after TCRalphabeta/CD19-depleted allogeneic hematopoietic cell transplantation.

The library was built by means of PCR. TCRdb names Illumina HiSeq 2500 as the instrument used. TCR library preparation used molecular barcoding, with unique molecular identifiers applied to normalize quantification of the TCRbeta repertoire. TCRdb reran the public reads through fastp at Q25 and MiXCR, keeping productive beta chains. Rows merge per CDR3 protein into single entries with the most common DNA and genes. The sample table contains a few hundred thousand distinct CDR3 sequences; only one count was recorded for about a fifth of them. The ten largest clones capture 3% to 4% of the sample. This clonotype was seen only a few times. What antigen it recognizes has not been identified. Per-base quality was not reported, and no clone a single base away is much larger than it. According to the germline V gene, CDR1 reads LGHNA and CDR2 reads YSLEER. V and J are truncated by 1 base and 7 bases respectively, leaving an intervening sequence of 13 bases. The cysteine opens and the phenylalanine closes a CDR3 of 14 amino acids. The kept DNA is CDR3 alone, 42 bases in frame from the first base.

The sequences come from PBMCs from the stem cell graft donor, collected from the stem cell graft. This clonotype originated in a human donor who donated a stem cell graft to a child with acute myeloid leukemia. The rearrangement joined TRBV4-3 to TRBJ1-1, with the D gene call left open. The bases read TGCGCCAGCAGCCAAGGTACCGGGCAGTTTGAAGCTTTCTTT. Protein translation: CASSQGTGQFEAFF.